Sequencing of this T cell receptor beta chain was carried out in a study of cytomegalovirus exposure and HLA in healthy donors. The PCR ran on 60 Vbeta and 13 Jbeta primers. Authors' data handling: A follow-up analysis tallied approximately 85 million unique TCR beta chains, 8.5 million to 14 million shared. Here immunoSEQ multiplex PCR was the method, and the copy in TCRdb shows in-frame clones only, minus some. V, J and clone size derive from that table, while D and trimming were established from the DNA sequence. The sample records 85,000 to 95,000 clones, approximately 7.7% being singletons. This clone was seen more than once but under ten times. What it binds is unknown. J lost 5 bases, V lost 10 bases, and 16 bases had no gene match. CDR1 is ENHRY, CDR2 SYGVKD, per germline. This CDR3 spans 16 amino acids. General study results and limits: Association of 15,000 to 20,000 TCR beta sequences with HLA alleles was found at 0.05 false discovery rate in a later analysis. The study recorded 150 to 200 TCR beta chains that were cytomegalovirus-associated.

This TCR came from a man between 45 and 60 years old in good health and CMV-seronegative. The chain is built from TRBV10-3 and TRBJ1-2; TRBD1 matches at 10 bases. The sample taken for sequencing was PBMCs. CDR3 nucleotides: TGTGCCACCCAGCCAGTGACAGGGGGCGCTGGATATGGCTACACCTTC. Translated, it gives CATQPVTGGAGYGYTF.